Listed below are T cell receptor beta chains from one sample, sequenced in a study of blood T cell repertoires in COVID-19. Assay used: immunoSEQ multiplex PCR; TCRdb lists only in-frame clones, some missing. The table records some 230,000 clones, almost 85% of them present only once. Material: PBMCs or T cells enriched from blood (not recorded which). These receptors were taken from a man aged 35 to 55 who had recovered from COVID-19. The CDR3 runs from the conserved cysteine through the conserved F or W. The D gene is left open where the match is weak. A row's size may be missing; if present it is once, few, many or a size class.

clone_size j_call d_call v_call cdr3_nt cdr3_aa
once TRBJ1-2 TRBD1 TRBV7-9 TGTGCCAGTACCCCCCCGGGCAGGGGGCGCGAGGGCTACACCTTC CASTPPGRGREGYTF
NA TRBJ2-5 NA TRBV7-2 TGTGCCAGCAGCCCCCGGGGAGCAGAGACCCAGTACTTC CASSPRGAETQYF
NA TRBJ1-4 NA TRBV30 TGTGCCTGGAGTACCGGGGCAGGGGATGAAAAACTGTTTTTT CAWSTGAGDEKLFF
few TRBJ2-7 TRBD2 TRBV19 TGTGCCAGTAGTAATCCGCTAGCGGGAGGGAGCGAGCAGTACTTC CASSNPLAGGSEQYF
NA TRBJ2-3 TRBD2 TRBV4-3 TGCGCCAGCAGCCTGACTAGCGGGGGGCGTCGTTTTACAGATACGCAGTATTTT CASSLTSGGRRFTDTQYF
NA TRBJ1-1 NA TRBV12-2 TGTGCAAGTCGCTTAGGCCGCCGGGTTTATAGGGGGCGCAAGGGGGCTACTGAAGCTTTCTTT CASRLGRRVYRGRKGATEAFF
NA TRBJ2-5 NA TRBV4-1 TGCGCCAGCAGCCAGGAAATACTAGGAGGGGAGACCCAGTACTTC CASSQEILGGETQYF
NA TRBJ2-1 NA TRBV9 TGTGCCAGCAGCCCCTCCTGGAGGGAGCAGTTCTTC CASSPSWREQFF
once TRBJ2-1 TRBD1 TRBV6-2/TRBV6-3 TGTGCCAGCAGCACGACAGGGACCCGGACGAATGGGCAGTTCTTC CASSTTGTRTNGQFF
few TRBJ2-1 TRBD1 TRBV7-3 TGTGCCAGCAGCCTCCATCGACAGGGCAATGAGCAGTTCTTC CASSLHRQGNEQFF
NA TRBJ1-1 TRBD1 TRBV19 TGTGCCACCAAGGACAGGGTGCAGAGTGAAGCTTTCTTT CATKDRVQSEAFF
NA TRBJ2-4 NA TRBV28 TGTGCCAGCAGTCAGCGGGTGAACATTCAGTACTTC CASSQRVNIQYF
NA TRBJ1-1 NA TRBV28 TGTGCCAGCAGCACCTTTACAGGGTTGCGCACTGAAGCTTTCTTT CASSTFTGLRTEAFF
NA TRBJ2-1 NA TRBV3-1/TRBV3-2 TGTGCCAGCAGCCAAGGGGGGGTCGATGAGCAGTTCTTC CASSQGGVDEQFF
NA TRBJ1-6 NA TRBV15 TGTGCCACCAGCAGAGATAGAGCGGATAATTCACCCCTCCACTTT CATSRDRADNSPLHF
few TRBJ1-5 NA TRBV28 TGTGCCAGCAGTCCGAGGGTTAGCAATCAGCCCCAGCATTTT CASSPRVSNQPQHF
once TRBJ2-1 TRBD2 TRBV2 TGTGCCAGCAGTCTCCGGACTAGTAAACAGTTCTTC CASSLRTSKQFF
NA TRBJ1-5 NA TRBV4-1 TGCGCCAGCAGCCAAGGTCCCCCTGATGGGAGACAATTAAAGCCCCAGCATTTT CASSQGPPDGRQLKPQHF
NA TRBJ1-1 NA TRBV19 TGTGCCAGTAGTATGAAGGGGGACACTGAAGCTTTCTTT CASSMKGDTEAFF
NA TRBJ2-3 NA TRBV15 TGTGCCACCAGCCAAGGCAGGGGAGTTTTGAATACGCAGTATTTT CATSQGRGVLNTQYF
NA TRBJ2-5 NA TRBV5-1 TGCGCCAGCAGGGCGGGTCAAGAGACCCAGTACTTC CASRAGQETQYF
NA TRBJ1-4 NA TRBV7-9 TGTGCCAGCAGCTTTCAGGGGCTCGGGAATACTAATGAAAAACTGTTTTTT CASSFQGLGNTNEKLFF
NA TRBJ1-1 NA TRBV5-1 TGCGCCAGCAAACAGGGTCCGGACACTGAAGCTTTCTTT CASKQGPDTEAFF
NA TRBJ2-1 TRBD1 TRBV28 TGTGCCAGCAGTGTGACAGGGGGACGGGAGATTGAGCAGTTCTTC CASSVTGGREIEQFF
NA TRBJ1-1 NA TRBV28 TGTGCCAGCAGCCCCCACGGGTCTGAAGCTTTCTTT CASSPHGSEAFF
NA TRBJ1-6 NA TRBV4-1 TGCGCCAGCAGCCTGGTTCGGGGTTGGTCACCCCTCCACTTT CASSLVRGWSPLHF
NA TRBJ2-7 TRBD2 TRBV16 TGTGCCAGCAGCTTCATACCGGGACTAGCGGGGGGACTCGGCGAGCAGTACTTC CASSFIPGLAGGLGEQYF
NA TRBJ2-3 NA TRBV6-5 TGTGCCAGCAGAACTCAGGGGTCTGGCACAGATACGCAGTATTTT CASRTQGSGTDTQYF
NA TRBJ2-2 NA TRBV7-9 TGTGCCAGCAGCTTACCAGTTGCCGGGGAGCTGTTTTTT CASSLPVAGELFF
NA TRBJ2-7 NA TRBV11-3 TGTGCCAGCAGCTTAGAGAGAGGCTCAACTGAGCAGTACTTC CASSLERGSTEQYF
once TRBJ2-3 TRBD1 TRBV5-1 TGCGCCAGCAGCGCCAGACAGGGGGCTAGGACAGATACGCAGTATTTT CASSARQGARTDTQYF
NA TRBJ2-7 TRBD1 TRBV7-2 TGTGCCAGCAGCTTAGCGCTCAGGGGGTACGAGCAGTACTTC CASSLALRGYEQYF
NA TRBJ2-7 TRBD1 TRBV6-1 TGTGCCAGCAGTGAGGGGACAGTAGGGTACGAGCAGTACTTC CASSEGTVGYEQYF
NA TRBJ2-7 NA TRBV10-1 TGCGCCAGCAGTGCCCCATGCGAGCAGTACTTC CASSAPCEQYF
NA TRBJ1-1 TRBD1 TRBV27 TGTGCCAGCAGTTTAAGGGGGACAGGGGGAGGTTCCACTGAAGCTTTCTTT CASSLRGTGGGSTEAFF
NA TRBJ2-7 TRBD1 TRBV28 TGTGCCAGCCGGGACAGGGACACCTACGAGCAGTACTTC CASRDRDTYEQYF
NA TRBJ2-5 NA TRBV6-2/TRBV6-3 TGTGCCAGCAGTTTGCTCACTAACCAAGAGACCCAGTACTTC CASSLLTNQETQYF
many TRBJ1-6 NA TRBV7-9 TGTGCCAGCAGTTCCACAGGGAATTCACCCCTCCACTTT CASSSTGNSPLHF
NA TRBJ1-3 NA TRBV29-1 TGCAGCGCTTCGGGACAACTCTCTGGAAACACCATATATTTT CSASGQLSGNTIYF
NA TRBJ1-1 NA TRBV2 TGTGCCAGCAGACTGTACGGGACTGAAGCTTTCTTT CASRLYGTEAFF
NA TRBJ1-2 NA TRBV4-2 TGTGCCAGCAGCCGCCCCGGAGAGAGGGATGGCTACACCTTC CASSRPGERDGYTF
NA TRBJ2-3 TRBD1 TRBV2 TGTGCCAGCGCGGAACTACAGGGGGGATCAGATACGCAGTATTTT CASAELQGGSDTQYF
NA TRBJ1-3 NA TRBV5-1 TGCGCCAGCAGCTTGGGGCAGGCGAGCTCTGGAAACACCATATATTTT CASSLGQASSGNTIYF
NA TRBJ2-1 TRBD1 TRBV5-5 TGTGCCAGCAGTTTTGGACAGGGCCGCTACAATGAGCAGTTCTTC CASSFGQGRYNEQFF
NA TRBJ1-2 NA TRBV5-1 TGCGCCAGCAGCGCGGGGATGCTTCCTAACTATGGCTACACCTTC CASSAGMLPNYGYTF
NA TRBJ1-2 NA TRBV4-1 TGCGCCAGCAGCCAAGGGACAGTTCTCTATGGCTACACCTTC CASSQGTVLYGYTF